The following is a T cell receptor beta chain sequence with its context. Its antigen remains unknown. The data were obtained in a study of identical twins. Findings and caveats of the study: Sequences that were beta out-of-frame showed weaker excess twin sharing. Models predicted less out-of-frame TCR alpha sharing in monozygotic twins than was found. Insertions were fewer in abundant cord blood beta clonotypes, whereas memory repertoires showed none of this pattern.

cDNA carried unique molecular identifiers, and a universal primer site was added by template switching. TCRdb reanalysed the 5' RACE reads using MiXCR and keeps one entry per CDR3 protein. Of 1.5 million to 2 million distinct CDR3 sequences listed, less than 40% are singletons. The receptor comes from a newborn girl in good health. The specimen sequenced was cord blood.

The CDR3 sequence: CASSYTIGNYGYTF. The CDR3 nucleotides are TGTGCCAGCAGTTACACAATCGGAAACTATGGCTACACCTTC. The gene calls are TRBV12-3 or TRBV12-4 and TRBJ1-2, with D hard to call. Trimming stripped 4 bases from V and 2 bases from J, with 11 bases between. The CDR3 has 14 residues.